This T cell receptor beta chain originates from a study of OX40 agonist ivuxolimab in advanced cancers. Across the study: In this trial design, patients received ivuxolimab intravenously at 0.01 to 10 mg/kg every 2 weeks.

CDR1 and CDR2 (germline): GTSNPN, SVGIG (reference sequence). Trimming stripped 1 base from V and 1 base from J, with 13 bases between. CDR3 length equals 15 residues. This clone was counted a single time. Assay used: immunoSEQ multiplex PCR; TCRdb lists only in-frame clones, some missing. Of under 200,000 clones in the sample, approximately 94% were seen once. Patients were excluded for autoimmune disease history or systemic immunosuppression. Samples of blood were obtained at baseline, on cycle 4 day 1, and on cycle 7 day 1. The TCR comes from an adult with an advanced solid tumor such as melanoma, head and neck, liver or kidney cancer. Sequencing was performed on CD4+ or CD8+ T cells sorted from blood, taken in a trial of the OX40 agonist ivuxolimab. The chain is built from TRBV30 and TRBJ1-1; D remains ambiguous. The CDR3 region is CAWSANIRRNTEAFF. The DNA of the CDR3 is TGTGCCTGGAGTGCCAATATTCGGAGGAACACTGAAGCTTTCTTT.